The subject of this entry is one T cell receptor beta chain. Enrolment of Seattle patients took place during active infection, and they were followed longitudinally. The data are from a study of blood T cell repertoires in COVID-19. Per the authors' pipeline: Nucleated cell number was recorded as an estimate derived from reference gene primer amplification. Data came from immunoSEQ multiplex PCR; TCRdb stores just in-frame clones and leaves some out. V, J and clone size were drawn from that table, and D and trimming were deduced from the DNA. The sample yields approximately 180,000 clones, around 80% seen once. The clonotype was recovered from a woman aged 40 to 50 with COVID-19, enrolled during active disease. The sequenced material came from peripheral blood.

The CDR3 reads CSASTGQENTGELFF. CDR3 bases: TGCAGTGCTAGTACGGGACAGGAGAACACCGGGGAGCTGTTTTTT. V usage is TRBV20-1 and J usage is TRBJ2-2, with 8 positions matching TRBD1. After removal of 3 bases from V and 1 base from J, the junction contained 4 bases not matched to a gene. This CDR3 comprises 15 residues. The germline V gene encodes CDR1 DFQATT and CDR2 SNEGSKA (reference sequence).